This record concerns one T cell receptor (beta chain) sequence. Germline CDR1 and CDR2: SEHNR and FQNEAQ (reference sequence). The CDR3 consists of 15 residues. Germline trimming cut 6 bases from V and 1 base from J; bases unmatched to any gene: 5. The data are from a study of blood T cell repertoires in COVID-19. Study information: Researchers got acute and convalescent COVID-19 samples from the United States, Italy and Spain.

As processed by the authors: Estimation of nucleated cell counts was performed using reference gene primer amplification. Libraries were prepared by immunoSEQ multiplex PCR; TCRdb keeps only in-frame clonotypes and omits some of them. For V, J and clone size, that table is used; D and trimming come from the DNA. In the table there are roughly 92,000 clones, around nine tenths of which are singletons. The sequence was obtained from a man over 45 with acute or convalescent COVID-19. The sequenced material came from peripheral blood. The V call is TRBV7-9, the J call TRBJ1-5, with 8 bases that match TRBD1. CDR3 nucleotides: TGTGCCAGCAGTTATACAGGGGGAAGCAATCAGCCCCAGCATTTT. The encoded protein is CASSYTGGSNQPQHF. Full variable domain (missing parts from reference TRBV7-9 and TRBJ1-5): DTGVSQNPRHKITKRGQNVTFRCDPISEHNRLYWYRQTLGQGPEFLTYFQNEAQLEKSRLLSDRFSAERPKGSFSTLEIQRTEQGDSAMYLCASSYTGGSNQPQHFGDGTRLSIL.